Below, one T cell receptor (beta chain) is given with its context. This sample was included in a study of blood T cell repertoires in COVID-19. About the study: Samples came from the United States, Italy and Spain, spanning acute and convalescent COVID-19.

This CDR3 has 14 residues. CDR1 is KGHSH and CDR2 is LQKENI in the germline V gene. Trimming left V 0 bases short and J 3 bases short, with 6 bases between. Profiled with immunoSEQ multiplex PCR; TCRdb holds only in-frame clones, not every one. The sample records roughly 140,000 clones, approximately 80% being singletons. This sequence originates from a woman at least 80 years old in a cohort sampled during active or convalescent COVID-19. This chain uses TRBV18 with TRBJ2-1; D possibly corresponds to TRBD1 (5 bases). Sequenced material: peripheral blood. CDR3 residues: CASSPPTDYNEQFF. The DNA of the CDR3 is TGTGCCAGCTCACCACCGACAGACTACAATGAGCAGTTCTTC.